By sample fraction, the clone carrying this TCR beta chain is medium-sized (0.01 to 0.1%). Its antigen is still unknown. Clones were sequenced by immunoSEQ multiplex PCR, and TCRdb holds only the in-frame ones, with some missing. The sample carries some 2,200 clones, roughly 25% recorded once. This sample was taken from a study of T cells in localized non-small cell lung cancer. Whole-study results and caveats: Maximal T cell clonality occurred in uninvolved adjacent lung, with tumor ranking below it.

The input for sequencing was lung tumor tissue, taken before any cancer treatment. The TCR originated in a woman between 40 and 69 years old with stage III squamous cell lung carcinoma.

This CDR3 reads CASIKPGGNTEAFF. The DNA of the CDR3 is TGTGCCAGCATCAAACCGGGGGGGAACACTGAAGCTTTCTTT. The chain combines TRBV11-3 with TRBJ1-1, with a possible D match to TRBD1 (5 bases). Germline CDR1 and CDR2: SGHNT and YENEEA. Trimming left V 7 bases short and J 1 base short, with 13 bases between. This CDR3 is built from 14 residues. The variable domain in full, with the rest retrieved from reference TRBV11-3 and TRBJ1-1, is EAGVVQSPRYKIIEKKQPVAFWCNPISGHNTLYWYLQNLGQGPELLIRYENEEAVDDSQLPKDRFSAERLKGVDSTLKIQPAELGDSAVYLCASIKPGGNTEAFFGQGTRLTVV.